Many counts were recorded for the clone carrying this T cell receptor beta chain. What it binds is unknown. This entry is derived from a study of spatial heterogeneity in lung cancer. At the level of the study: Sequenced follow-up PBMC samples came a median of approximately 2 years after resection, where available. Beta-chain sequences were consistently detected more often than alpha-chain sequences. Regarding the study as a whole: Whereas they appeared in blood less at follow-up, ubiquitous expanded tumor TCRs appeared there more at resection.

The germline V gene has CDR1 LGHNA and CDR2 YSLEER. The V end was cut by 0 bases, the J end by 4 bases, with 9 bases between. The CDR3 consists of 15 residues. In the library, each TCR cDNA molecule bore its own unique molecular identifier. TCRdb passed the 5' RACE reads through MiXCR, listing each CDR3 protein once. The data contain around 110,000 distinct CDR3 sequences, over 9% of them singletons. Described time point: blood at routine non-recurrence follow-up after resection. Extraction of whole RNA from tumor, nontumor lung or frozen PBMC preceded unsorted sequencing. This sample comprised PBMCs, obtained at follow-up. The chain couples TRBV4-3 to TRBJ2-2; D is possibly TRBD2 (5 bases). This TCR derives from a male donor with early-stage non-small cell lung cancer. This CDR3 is CASSQEEGFTGELFF. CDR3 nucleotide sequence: TGCGCCAGCAGCCAAGAAGAGGGATTCACCGGGGAGCTGTTTTTT.